The 5 T cell receptor beta chains in this list originate from one sample, sequenced in a study of Graves' ophthalmopathy and Graves' hyperthyroidism (dated by TCRdb to between 2017 and 2018). Reads for this sample came from an Illumina HiSeq 2000. For repertoire sequencing, the TCR beta CDR3 regions were amplified from RNA transcripts. The first round of RT-PCR was done with HTBI primers and the Qiagen OneStep RT-PCR kit, and was followed by a second round of multiplex PCR, then size selection and purification. The public reads were quality trimmed at Q25 with fastp and then assembled into clones with MiXCR by TCRdb, keeping productive beta chains. Rows are combined by CDR3 protein, so each entry shows the most common genes and DNA. For this sample there are roughly 610,000 distinct CDR3 sequences; 20% to 25% appear just once. Approximately 6.9% of the sample rests with the top ten. The sample consisted of peripheral blood. These receptors came from a woman aged 18 to 35 with stable Graves' hyperthyroidism. Some clones in this sample may be carry-over from other donors' samples. Donor details come from another sample of the same person, matched by shared clones.

The chain uses TRBV28 and TRBJ1-1; 8 positions match TRBD1. The ends lost 5 bases at V and 8 bases at J; junction bases unmatched: 7. CDR3 size: 13 residues. CDR1 and CDR2 from the germline V gene are MDHEN and SYDVKM. CDR3 residues: CASSITRDREAFF. The CDR3 DNA reads TGTGCCAGCAGTATAACCCGGGACAGGGAAGCTTTCTTT.

This rearrangement joins TRBV11-2 to TRBJ2-2; D is possibly TRBD1 (6 bases). The V end lost 4 bases, the J end lost 4 bases, and 16 bases lay between the germline ends. CDR3 length: 16 amino acids. Germline assignment: CDR1 SGHAT and CDR2 FQNNGV. The CDR3 region has the DNA TGTGCCAGCAGCTCCCCCTCCACAGGGATCACCGGGGAGCTGTTTTTT. It yields the protein CASSSPSTGITGELFF.

On this clonotype: Given a much more abundant clone one base away, this may be a read error. Since the CDR3 does not end with the conserved phenylalanine or tryptophan, this likely comes from a read error. This chain connects TRBV28 to TRBJ1-5, with D unresolved. Per germline, CDR1 MDHEN and CDR2 SYDVKM. CDR3 size: 15 residues. The V gene lost 3 bases and the J gene lost 7 bases, with 16 bases spanning the gap. Here the CDR3 reads CASSFAEGLEQPQHL. CDR3 bases: TGTGCCAGCAGTTTCGCGGAGGGCCTAGAGCAGCCCCAGCATTTG.

The table lists this clonotype with a few counts. A much larger clonotype is one base distant, so this may be a read error. The rearrangement links TRBV6-1 to TRBJ2-2; TRBD2 agrees at 9 bases. The CDR3 extends over 14 amino acids. V was clipped by 4 bases and J by 3 bases; unmatched bases: 0. The germline CDR1 and CDR2 sequences are MNHNS and SASEGT. CDR3 sequence (DNA): TGTGCCAGCAGTGGACTAGCGGACACCGGGGAGCTGTTTTTT. Translated: CASSGLADTGELFF.

This clonotype was seen a few times. The V call is TRBV4-1, the J call TRBJ1-1; 8 bases agree with TRBD1. V was clipped by 7 bases and J by 0 bases; unmatched bases: 7. From germline, CDR1 is MGHRA and CDR2 YSYEKL. CDR3 length: 15 amino acids. The CDR3 DNA reads TGCGCCAGCAACCGACAGGGGCACATGAACACTGAAGCTTTCTTT. This gives the protein CASNRQGHMNTEAFF.